The clone carrying this T cell receptor (beta chain) appeared a single time. CDR1 is SGHTS and CDR2 is YDEGEE in the germline V gene. V was cut by 0 bases and J by 2 bases, with 9 bases left in between. CDR3 length: 14 amino acids. This sample was included in a study of blood T cell repertoires in COVID-19. Study details: Samples came from the United States, Italy and Spain, spanning acute and convalescent COVID-19.

As processed by the authors: Amplification of reference gene primers was used by the study to estimate nucleated cell counts. The protocol was immunoSEQ multiplex PCR, while the TCRdb copy is restricted to in-frame clones and leaves out a portion. That table gives V, J and clone size, and the DNA gave D and trimming. Among approximately 200,000 clones listed, about 84% were seen once. Participants reported their clinical history, and cohort assignment relied on those reports. Among Cohort 3 donors, those recovered had two negative PCRs, clearance, or symptom resolution. Sequencing was done on a sample of PBMCs or T cells enriched from blood (not recorded which). The gene calls are TRBV5-8 and TRBJ2-7, with D perhaps TRBD2 (6 bases). The sequence was obtained from a woman in her 30s who had recovered from COVID-19. The CDR3 nucleotides read TGTGCCAGCAGCTTGGAAGGAGGGACCTACGAGCAGTACTTC. Translated: CASSLEGGTYEQYF.